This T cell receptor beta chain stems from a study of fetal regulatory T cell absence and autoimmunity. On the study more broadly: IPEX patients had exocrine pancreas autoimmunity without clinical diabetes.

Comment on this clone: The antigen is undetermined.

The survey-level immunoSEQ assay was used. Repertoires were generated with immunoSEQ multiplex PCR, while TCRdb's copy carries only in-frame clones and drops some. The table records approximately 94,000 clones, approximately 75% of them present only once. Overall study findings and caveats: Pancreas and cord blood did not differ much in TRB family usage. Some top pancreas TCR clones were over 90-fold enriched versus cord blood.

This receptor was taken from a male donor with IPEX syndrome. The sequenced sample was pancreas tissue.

As DNA, the CDR3 is TGTGCCAGCAGCTTACGACTAGCGGGAGGCTCAGATACGCAGTATTTT. It is translated as CASSLRLAGGSDTQYF. The rearrangement joins TRBV13 to TRBJ2-3, with TRBD2 identical over 13 bases. Germline V CDR1 and CDR2: PRHDT, FYEKMQ (reference sequence). CDR3 length equals 16 residues. V gave up 2 bases and J gave up 4 bases; unmatched junction bases: 3.